Below are 14 T cell receptor beta chains sequenced from a single sample in a study of cytomegalovirus exposure and HLA in healthy donors. The PCR employed 60 Vbeta primers together with 13 Jbeta primers. Data came from immunoSEQ multiplex PCR; TCRdb stores just in-frame clones and leaves some out. The sample includes around 100,000 clones, 70% of them seen just once. Specimen: PBMCs. These receptors were obtained from a man aged 25-45 years in good health and CMV-seropositive.

This clone was counted only a few times. This chain uses TRBV4-1 with TRBJ2-6; TRBD2 might be the D (6 bases). Trimming took 3 bases from V and 0 from J, leaving 12 bases between them. The length of the CDR3 is 17 residues. The V gene's germline CDR1 is MGHRA and CDR2 YSYEKL. Here the CDR3 DNA reads TGCGCCAGCAGCCAGACTAGAGCCTACTCTGGGGCCAACGTCCTGACTTTC. This sequence encodes CASSQTRAYSGANVLTF.

This chain joins TRBV6-5 and TRBJ1-1; 7 positions match TRBD1. Germline CDR1 reads MNHEY; CDR2 reads SVGAGI. Trimming at V came to 7 bases and at J to 5 bases, leaving 7 bases not matched to a gene. The CDR3 covers 13 residues. Written as DNA, the CDR3 is TGTGCCAGCACCTCGACAGGGAGGACTGAAGCTTTCTTT. This sequence encodes CASTSTGRTEAFF.

The chain combines TRBV19 with TRBJ1-2; 11 bases map to TRBD1. Unmatched junction bases numbered 11, after V lost 1 base and J lost 4 bases. Germline V CDR1 and CDR2: LNHDA, SQIVND (reference sequence). This CDR3 is built from 18 residues. DNA for the CDR3: TGTGCCAGTAGTATAGGTCGTAGTTGGGACAGGGGGACCTATGGCTACACCTTC. This translates into CASSIGRSWDRGTYGYTF.

This chain uses TRBV5-4 with TRBJ2-5; the D gene is possibly TRBD2 (7 bases). The CDR3 consists of 14 residues. CDR1 and CDR2 from the germline V gene are SGHNT and YYREEE (reference sequence). V shed 4 bases and J shed 1 base, with 11 bases lying between them. CDR3 loop: CASSQGGAQETQYF. Written as DNA, the CDR3 is TGTGCCAGCAGCCAAGGGGGGGCCCAAGAGACCCAGTACTTC.

V usage is TRBV7-8 and J usage is TRBJ2-7; possible D gene TRBD2, 5 bases. Germline CDR1 SGHVS, CDR2 FQNEAQ. Trimming cost V 0 bases and J 3 bases, with 9 bases left between them. The length of the CDR3 is 14 residues. The CDR3, as DNA: TGTGCCAGCAGCTTAGCTAGGGAGTACTACGAGCAGTACGTC. Its translation is CASSLAREYYEQYV.

This chain links TRBV5-5 with TRBJ2-2; TRBD2 matches at 10 bases. CDR3 length: 16 residues. V gave up 0 bases and J gave up 13 bases; unmatched junction bases: 12. The germline V gene has CDR1 SGHKS and CDR2 YYEKEE (reference sequence). The CDR3 nucleotides read TGTGCCAGCAGCTTGGACCTAGCGGGGGCCCTAAAAGGGCTGTTTTTT. Residues: CASSLDLAGALKGLFF. Full variable domain (remainder filled in from reference TRBV5-5 and TRBJ2-2): DAGVTQSPTHLIKTRGQQVTLRCSPISGHKSVSWYQQVLGQGPQFIFQYYEKEERGRGNFPDRFSARQFPNYSSELNVNALLLGDSALYLCASSLDLAGALKGLFFGEGSRLTVL.

Written as DNA, the CDR3 is TGTGCCAGCAGCTTTCGGGGGGGTAAGGACACCGGGGAGCTGTTTTTT. It codes for CASSFRGGKDTGELFF. The chain recombines TRBV11-1 with TRBJ2-2, with TRBD2 identical over 8 bases. This CDR3 is 16 amino acids long. Germline-derived CDR1 and CDR2 are SGHAT and FQDESV (reference sequence). J lost 3 bases, V lost 3 bases, and 6 bases had no gene match.

The chain employs TRBV19 and TRBJ2-1, with 8 bases that match TRBD2. Losses at the gene ends were 5 bases for V and 0 bases for J; bases not matched to a gene: 6. The germline CDR1 and CDR2 sequences are LNHDA and SQIVND (reference sequence). CDR3 length: 16 amino acids. The CDR3 DNA sequence: TGTGCCAGTAGTCGTTGGGCGGGAGGCTCCTACAATGAGCAGTTCTTC. Amino acid sequence: CASSRWAGGSYNEQFF.

The rearrangement uses TRBV5-6 and TRBJ2-5, with TRBD1 matching 9 bases. Germline V lookup: CDR1 SGHDT, CDR2 YYEEEE. The ends lost 3 bases at V and 5 bases at J; junction bases unmatched: 20. The CDR3 extends over 19 amino acids. This chain's CDR3 is CASSSRESLGQGLMETQYF. The CDR3 DNA reads as TGTGCCAGCAGCTCGAGAGAGTCCCTCGGACAGGGGCTAATGGAGACCCAGTACTTC.

This clone was seen a single time. The V call is TRBV4-1, the J call TRBJ2-7; D is unresolved. The V and J ends lost 6 bases and 0 bases respectively, with 12 bases between them. The CDR3 has 14 amino acids. Germline V gene lookup returns CDR1 MGHRA and CDR2 YSYEKL. Here the CDR3 reads CASSLGPFSYEQYF. The CDR3 DNA reads TGCGCCAGCAGTCTCGGTCCTTTCTCCTACGAGCAGTACTTC.

This rearrangement joins TRBV4-1 to TRBJ1-5; no clear D. Between the trimmed V and J ends, which lost 0 bases and 3 bases, there was a span of 9 bases. The CDR3 is 15 amino acids. Germline V CDR1 and CDR2: MGHRA, YSYEKL. The chain's CDR3 is CASSQEGNFNQPQHF. CDR3 DNA sequence: TGCGCCAGCAGCCAAGAGGGCAACTTCAATCAGCCCCAGCATTTT.

On this clone: The junction does not match germline at one end; this may be a read error. The chain is built from TRBV2 and TRBJ2-6; the match to TRBD2 covers 10 bases. The germline CDR1 and CDR2 sequences are SNHLY and FYNNEI. The CDR3 covers 15 residues. CDR3 bases: TGTGCCAGCAGCCCGGGGCTAGCGGGGGCCAACATCCTGACTTTC. Its protein is CASSPGLAGANILTF.

The chain joins TRBV4-1 to TRBJ1-6; the match to TRBD1 covers 9 bases. The CDR3 runs to 18 residues. Germline V CDR1 and CDR2: MGHRA, YSYEKL. Trimming cost V 0 bases and J 8 bases; bases outside gene matches: 11. The CDR3 loop reads CASSQDSSQGAQYSPLHF. The CDR3 coding sequence is TGCGCCAGCAGCCAAGATTCCTCACAGGGGGCGCAGTATTCACCCCTCCACTTT.

J is TRBJ2-1 and V is TRBV6-1; 8 bases align to TRBD2. The CDR3 contains 15 residues. Per germline, CDR1 MNHNS and CDR2 SASEGT. After removal of 1 base from V and 7 bases from J, the junction contained 6 bases not matched to a gene. CDR3 bases: TGTGCCAGCAGTGAAGGACTAGCGAAGAAGAATGAGCAGTTCTTC. It codes for CASSEGLAKKNEQFF.